Presented here are 19 T cell receptor beta chains from one specimen sequenced in a study of shared clonotypes between healthy human individuals. Profiled with immunoSEQ multiplex PCR; TCRdb holds only in-frame clones, not every one. The profile covers over 2,000,000 clones, with approximately 92% appearing a single time and 1.5% to 2% taken by the ten largest. CD45RO-negative cells were positively selected for CCR7, leaving out terminally differentiated effector memory CD45RA+ cells. Sequencing used naive CD8+ T cells from PBMCs. All receptors come from a young man in good health. Some clones in this sample may be carry-over from other donors' samples.

This chain uses TRBV2 with TRBJ2-5, with TRBD2 identical over 10 bases. Germline V gene data show CDR1 as SNHLY and CDR2 as FYNNEI. The CDR3 has 15 residues. J gave up 4 bases and V 3 bases, and 5 bases lay outside the gene matches. The CDR3 bases are TGTGCCAGCAGTGAGCTAGCGGGAGCCCCAGAGACCCAGTACTTC. This codes for CASSELAGAPETQYF.

The V and J genes are TRBV7-9 and TRBJ2-1; 12 bases align to TRBD2. Germline V CDR1 and CDR2: SEHNR, FQNEAQ (reference sequence). V dropped 6 bases and J dropped 5; count of bases not matched to a gene: 5. This CDR3 has 15 amino acids. The CDR3 DNA reads as TGTGCCAGCAGATATCGGACTAGCGGGAACAATGAGCAGTTCTTC. Amino acids: CASRYRTSGNNEQFF.

CDR3 in DNA: TGTGCCAGTATAGGGCGATCCAATCAGCCCCAGCATTTT. This translates into CASIGRSNQPQHF. This chain uses TRBV19 with TRBJ1-5; no clear D gene. The CDR3 length is 13 residues. Per the germline V gene, CDR1 is LNHDA and CDR2 is SQIVND (reference sequence). V lost 7 bases to trimming and J lost 3 bases, with 10 bases between them. Full variable domain (remainder filled in from reference TRBV19 and TRBJ1-5): DGGITQSPKYLFRKEGQNVTLSCEQNLNHDAMYWYRQDPGQGLRLIYYSQIVNDFQKGDIAEGYSVSREKKESFPLTVTSAQKNPTAFYLCASIGRSNQPQHFGDGTRLSIL.

This chain links TRBV13 with TRBJ1-2, with D possibly matching TRBD1 (5 bases). V lost 0 bases, J lost 4 bases, and 15 bases lay in between. Germline CDR1 PRHDT, CDR2 FYEKMQ (reference sequence). The CDR3 sequence is 16 residues long. CDR3 sequence: CASSLGRGTSPYGYTF. The DNA of the CDR3 is TGTGCCAGCAGCTTAGGTCGCGGGACGAGCCCCTATGGCTACACCTTC.

This chain uses TRBV13 with TRBJ2-3; 7 positions match TRBD2. CDR3 length: 15 amino acids. Germline loops: CDR1 PRHDT, CDR2 FYEKMQ (reference sequence). The trim removed 5 bases at V and 1 base at J, leaving 6 bases unmatched. The CDR3 reads CASSASGAGTDTQYF. The CDR3 region has the DNA TGTGCCAGCAGCGCAAGCGGGGCCGGCACAGATACGCAGTATTTT.

CDR3 region: CASLGGTENTGELFF. In nucleotides, the CDR3 is TGTGCCAGCCTAGGGGGGACGGAGAACACCGGGGAGCTGTTTTTT. The chain employs TRBV5-4 and TRBJ2-2; TRBD1 or TRBD2 may be the D gene (6 bases each). Between the trimmed V and J ends, which lost 7 bases and 1 base, there was a span of 14 bases. CDR1 and CDR2 (germline): SGHNT, YYREEE (reference sequence). This CDR3 spans 15 amino acids.

This chain joins TRBV5-4 and TRBJ2-7, with 10 bases matching TRBD2. The V gene's germline CDR1 is SGHNT and CDR2 YYREEE (reference sequence). This CDR3 comprises 16 residues. J was trimmed by 2 bases and V by 5 bases; bases with no gene match: 10. The CDR3 DNA reads TGTGCCAGCAGGTCCGCGACTAGCGGGTTCCCCTACGAGCAGTACTTC. Amino acids: CASRSATSGFPYEQYF.

The chain carries TRBV5-1 and TRBJ1-1, with TRBD1 matching 8 bases. Germline CDR1 and CDR2: SGHRS and YFSETQ. Trimming cost V 3 bases and J 4 bases; bases outside gene matches: 8. CDR3 length: 15 residues. The CDR3 DNA reads TGCGCCAGCAGCTCCTGGACAGGGAAGGTCACTGAAGCTTTCTTT. Residues: CASSSWTGKVTEAFF. Variable domain in full (rest from reference TRBV5-1 and TRBJ1-1): KAGVTQTPRYLIKTRGQQVTLSCSPISGHRSVSWYQQTPGQGLQFLFEYFSETQRNKGNFPGRFSGRQFSNSRSEMNVSTLELGDSALYLCASSSWTGKVTEAFFGQGTRLTVV.

The DNA of the CDR3 is TGTGCCCGGAACTCCGGGACATACCCACGCACAGATACGCAGTATTTT. This gives the protein CARNSGTYPRTDTQYF. This rearrangement joins TRBV19 to TRBJ2-3; a weak D match, TRBD1 (6 bases). The CDR3 totals 16 residues. Germline-derived CDR1 and CDR2 are LNHDA and SQIVND (reference sequence). V lost 11 bases to trimming and J lost 1 base, with 22 bases between them.

This clone was recorded once. The chain links TRBV9 to TRBJ2-1; perhaps D is TRBD1 or TRBD2 (9 bases each). Looked up from germline, CDR1 is SGDLS and CDR2 is YYNGEE. Trimming cost V 4 bases and J 6 bases, with 23 bases left between them. The CDR3 extends over 17 amino acids. The CDR3 sequence is CASSLTGGRLAVNEQFF. CDR3 sequence (DNA): TGTGCCAGCAGCCTAACAGGGGGCAGACTAGCGGTCAATGAGCAGTTCTTC.

This chain joins TRBV11-2 and TRBJ1-1, with TRBD1 matching over 8 bases. The CDR3 loop spans 16 amino acids. Germline CDR1 SGHAT, CDR2 FQNNGV. V was clipped by 6 bases and J by 4 bases; unmatched bases: 13. The CDR3 coding sequence is TGTGCCAGCAGTCCGTTACAGGGGGTTTTTGGCACTGAAGCTTTCTTT. This sequence encodes CASSPLQGVFGTEAFF.

The chain combines TRBV7-9 with TRBJ2-5, with 11 bases fitting TRBD1. The V gene end was trimmed by 4 bases and the J gene end by 2 bases; junction bases not matched to a gene: 6. The CDR3 extends over 16 amino acids. Germline assignment: CDR1 SEHNR and CDR2 FQNEAQ (reference sequence). CDR3 DNA: TGTGCCAGCAGCTCCCGGGACAGGGGGTTTCAAGAGACCCAGTACTTC. This gives the protein CASSSRDRGFQETQYF.

V gene TRBV28 combines with J gene TRBJ2-3; D could derive from TRBD1 or TRBD2 (5 bases each). Trimming shortened V by 4 bases and J by 0 bases, and 20 bases separated the two germline ends. This CDR3 has 18 residues. Germline CDR1 MDHEN, CDR2 SYDVKM. CDR3 sequence: CASSSWDGQQPSTDTQYF. CDR3 nucleotides: TGTGCCAGCAGTTCATGGGACGGGCAACAACCTAGCACAGATACGCAGTATTTT.

J is TRBJ2-7 and V is TRBV13, with a weak D call TRBD2 (6 bases). V gave up 1 base and J gave up 7 bases, with 14 bases separating them. Germline CDR1 reads PRHDT; CDR2 reads FYEKMQ (reference sequence). This CDR3 is built from 14 residues. The CDR3 nucleotides are TGTGCCAGCAGCTTAGTCGGGGAGGAGGAAGAGCAGTACTTC. Its protein product is CASSLVGEEEEQYF.

The V gene is TRBV2, the J gene TRBJ1-2; tentatively, D is TRBD1 (5 bases). The V gene's germline CDR1 is SNHLY and CDR2 FYNNEI. The length of the CDR3 is 15 residues. V gave up 2 bases and J gave up 2 bases, with 12 bases separating them. CDR3 protein: CASSETWDGNYGYTF. The DNA of the CDR3 is TGTGCCAGCAGTGAAACCTGGGACGGCAACTATGGCTACACCTTC.

The chain links TRBV27 to TRBJ1-2; 9 bases match TRBD1. V lost 3 bases and J lost 5; bases outside the gene matches: 7. The CDR3 length is 15 residues. Germline values: CDR1 MNHEY, CDR2 SMNVEV (reference sequence). As DNA, the CDR3 is TGTGCCAGCAGTTTGTTGGGACAGGGAGTGTATGGCTACACCTTC. Translating gives CASSLLGQGVYGYTF.

The chain has TRBV5-1 and TRBJ1-2; no reliable D call. The length of the CDR3 is 15 residues. Deletions cut 0 bases from V and 7 bases from J, with 16 bases between. Germline CDR1 and CDR2: SGHRS and YFSETQ. The DNA for the CDR3 is TGCGCCAGCAGCTTGGAGGGTCTGGGTGGAAGTGGCTACACCTTC. It is translated as CASSLEGLGGSGYTF.

The gene calls are TRBV28 and TRBJ2-1; the D gene is possibly TRBD1 (6 bases). V was trimmed by 6 bases and J by 2 bases, leaving 11 bases between them. CDR1 is MDHEN and CDR2 is SYDVKM in the germline V gene. The CDR3 sequence is 14 residues long. The CDR3 protein is CASRDRPTYNEQFF. CDR3 in DNA: TGTGCCAGCAGGGACAGACCGACCTACAATGAGCAGTTCTTC.

The chain links TRBV9 to TRBJ2-6; D gene ambiguous. CDR1 and CDR2 from the germline V gene are SGDLS and YYNGEE. V lost 0 bases, J lost 0 bases, and 19 bases lay in between. The CDR3 covers 20 residues. The DNA of the CDR3 is TGTGCCAGCAGCGTAGAGGGCAGGCAAAAACTTAACTCTGGGGCCAACGTCCTGACTTTC. It is translated as CASSVEGRQKLNSGANVLTF.